This T cell receptor beta chain comes out of a study of blood T cell repertoires in COVID-19. This clone was detected only once. Ages ranged from about 18 to 89 years, with residence in about 23 US areas. Cohort assignment relied on participant-reported clinical history. Recovered Cohort 3 donors showed two negative PCRs, clearance, or symptom resolution. Germline V gives CDR1 LGHDT, CDR2 YNNKEL (reference sequence). J was trimmed by 6 bases and V by 0 bases; bases with no gene match: 13. CDR3 length: 18 residues. TCRdb's copy holds only in-frame clones and misses some; the assay was immunoSEQ multiplex PCR. Seen here are approximately 150,000 clones, about 84% observed once, and the top ten hold around 6%.

The sample comprised PBMCs or T cells enriched from blood (not recorded which). The rearrangement links TRBV3-1 (or the pseudogene TRBV3-2) to TRBJ2-1; 8 positions match TRBD2. This receptor was obtained from a man between 40 and 49 years old who had recovered from COVID-19. The CDR3 region is CASSQDWLSGTRSNEQFF. The CDR3 nucleotides are TGTGCCAGCAGCCAAGATTGGCTCTCCGGGACTAGGTCCAATGAGCAGTTCTTC.